This TCR beta chain originates from a study of immune characterization of retroperitoneal liposarcoma. TCRdb processed the PCR reads anew with MiXCR; each CDR3 protein has one entry. The table includes some 10,000 distinct CDR3 sequences, roughly a quarter detected once. The sequence was obtained from a male donor with retroperitoneal liposarcoma. Sequences were obtained from tumor tissue.

CDR3 bases: TGTGCCAGCAGCTTAGAGGTAGGGAACTCCTACGAGCAGTTCTTC. Encoded protein: CASSLEVGNSYEQFF. This chain uses TRBV7-9 with TRBJ2-1; D uncertain. V was trimmed by 1 base and J by 10 bases, leaving 17 bases between them. Germline V lookup: CDR1 SEHNR, CDR2 FQNEAQ (reference sequence). This CDR3 is built from 15 residues.